Each of the 27 T cell receptor beta chains below was sequenced from the same sample in a study of cytomegalovirus exposure and HLA in healthy donors. The assay was immunoSEQ multiplex PCR, and TCRdb's table has in-frame clones only and misses some. The sample carries fewer than 120,000 clones, approximately 90% recorded once. Sample: PBMCs. These receptors were obtained from a woman aged 18-29 years in good health and CMV-seronegative.

This clone appeared a single time. The chain has TRBV28 and TRBJ1-6; 7 bases fit TRBD1. In germline, CDR1 is MDHEN, CDR2 SYDVKM. Germline trimming cut 3 bases from V and 10 bases from J; bases unmatched to any gene: 6. This CDR3 spans 14 amino acids. The CDR3 loop reads CASSFRQGGSPLHF. DNA for the CDR3: TGTGCCAGCAGTTTCCGACAGGGCGGATCACCCCTCCACTTT.

The chain joins TRBV5-1 to TRBJ2-7; TRBD2 matches at 16 bases. In germline, CDR1 is SGHRS, CDR2 YFSETQ. The CDR3 length is 19 residues. V shed 2 bases, J shed 5 bases, and the junction held 13 bases outside the gene matches. The CDR3 DNA reads TGCGCCAGCAGCTTAGGGACTAGCGGGAGGGCCGGACGCGGGCACGAGCAGTACTTC. Its protein is CASSLGTSGRAGRGHEQYF.

This clone was seen just once. The V gene is TRBV7-9, the J gene TRBJ1-4, with D perhaps TRBD1 (5 bases). The V gene lost 3 bases and the J gene lost 3 bases, with 8 bases spanning the gap. The CDR3 sequence is 14 residues long. Germline V gene sequence: CDR1 SEHNR, CDR2 FQNEAQ (reference sequence). CDR3 coding DNA: TGTGCCAGCAGCTTTGGGGCAGCTAATGAAAAACTGTTTTTT. Encoded protein: CASSFGAANEKLFF.

This clone was detected only once. The rearrangement uses TRBV10-3 and TRBJ1-4, with 11 bases identical to TRBD1. This CDR3 has 14 amino acids. With 5 bases clipped from V and 7 bases from J, the junction kept 3 bases outside the gene matches. Looked up from germline, CDR1 is ENHRY and CDR2 is SYGVKD. DNA for the CDR3: TGTGCCATCAGTCCGGGACAGGGGGTTGAAAAACTGTTTTTT. Its translation: CAISPGQGVEKLFF.

The chain has TRBV9 and TRBJ2-7; 9 positions match TRBD2. The CDR3 is made up of 16 amino acids. The germline gives CDR1 SGDLS, CDR2 YYNGEE. With 3 bases clipped from V and 7 bases from J, the junction kept 14 bases outside the gene matches. The CDR3 is CASSADPAGGPREQYF. The CDR3 DNA reads as TGTGCCAGCAGCGCCGACCCAGCGGGAGGCCCGAGGGAGCAGTACTTC.

The rearrangement uses TRBV6-6 and TRBJ2-7; D is undetermined. Per germline, CDR1 MNHNY and CDR2 SVGAGI (reference sequence). Trimming cost V 3 bases and J 4 bases, with 13 bases left between them. The CDR3 consists of 14 residues. The CDR3 sequence: CASSYTFLLYEQYF. The CDR3 DNA follows: TGTGCCAGCAGTTATACCTTCCTCCTATACGAGCAGTACTTC.

The V call is TRBV14, the J call TRBJ1-2; the D is unclear. CDR1 and CDR2 (germline): SGHDN, FVKESK. This CDR3 region has 15 residues. Trimming removed 0 bases at V and 4 bases at J, with 12 bases between. CDR3 in DNA: TGTGCCAGCAGCCAAGATCCCGGGGTAATCTATGGCTACACCTTC. As protein: CASSQDPGVIYGYTF.

The chain combines TRBV2 with TRBJ2-5; 8 nucleotides agree with TRBD1. J was trimmed by 5 bases and V by 4 bases; bases with no gene match: 6. Germline V gene data show CDR1 as SNHLY and CDR2 as FYNNEI. The CDR3 contains 14 residues. CDR3 sequence (DNA): TGTGCCAGCAGTGCCCCAGGGGGCGTCGAGACCCAGTACTTC. It encodes CASSAPGGVETQYF.

The chain carries TRBV5-6 and TRBJ1-1, with TRBD1 as a possible D gene (6 bases). Germline CDR1 and CDR2: SGHDT and YYEEEE. V lost 2 bases to trimming and J lost 0 bases, with 17 bases between them. The CDR3 length is 17 residues. The CDR3 region is CASSLSGRGRVNTEAFF. CDR3 bases: TGTGCCAGCAGCTTATCGGGCAGGGGAAGAGTGAACACTGAAGCTTTCTTT.

V is TRBV28 and J is TRBJ1-2; tentatively, D is TRBD1 (6 bases). The germline V and J ends were trimmed by 8 bases and 2 bases, with 21 bases remaining between them. The CDR3 contains 16 residues. CDR1 is MDHEN and CDR2 is SYDVKM in the germline V gene. CDR3 in amino acids: CASFNTGGALNYGYTF. CDR3 coding DNA: TGTGCCAGCTTCAACACGGGGGGGGCTTTAAACTATGGCTACACCTTC.

This rearrangement joins TRBV5-1 to TRBJ1-3, with 10 nucleotides matching TRBD1. The CDR3 has 17 residues. Germline CDR1 SGHRS, CDR2 YFSETQ. The V segment lost 4 bases and the J segment 4 bases; nucleotides outside the gene matches: 11. CDR3: CASSMGPGQGNGNTIYF. As DNA, the CDR3 is TGCGCCAGCAGCATGGGACCGGGACAGGGGAACGGAAACACCATATATTTT.

This chain uses TRBV7-9 with TRBJ1-2; 7 bases are shared with TRBD1. The germline CDR1 and CDR2 sequences are SEHNR and FQNEAQ (reference sequence). V shed 5 bases, J shed 7 bases, and the junction held 16 bases outside the gene matches. The CDR3 consists of 16 residues. The DNA for the CDR3 is TGTGCCAGCAGCCCACGGACAGGTGATAGAGGTAGTGGCTACACCTTC. Amino acids: CASSPRTGDRGSGYTF.

The chain uses TRBV5-1 and TRBJ2-7, with D uncertain. Germline CDR1 is SGHRS and CDR2 is YFSETQ. The CDR3 is 14 amino acids. Trimming took 0 bases from V and 3 from J, leaving 10 bases between them. CDR3 coding DNA: TGCGCCAGCAGCTTGGAGCCGACAATCTACGAGCAGTACTTC. It specifies CASSLEPTIYEQYF.

V usage is TRBV5-6 and J usage is TRBJ1-5; TRBD1 aligns across 8 bases. This CDR3 comprises 13 residues. CDR1 is SGHDT and CDR2 is YYEEEE in the germline V gene. The V gene end was trimmed by 3 bases and the J gene end by 5 bases; junction bases not matched to a gene: 1. The CDR3 loop is CASSSGGYQPQHF. DNA for the CDR3: TGTGCCAGCAGCTCAGGGGGCTATCAGCCCCAGCATTTT.

This clone was detected a few times. The J gene is TRBJ1-5, the V gene TRBV2, with no clear D. The CDR3 is made up of 13 amino acids. Germline-derived CDR1 and CDR2 are SNHLY and FYNNEI. With 7 bases removed from V and 4 bases from J, the gap between germline ends came to 11 bases. Here the CDR3 DNA reads TGTGCCAGCAAGGGAGGCGGGAATCAGCCCCAGCATTTT. This codes for CASKGGGNQPQHF.

The chain combines TRBV7-2 with TRBJ1-5; 7 positions match TRBD1. The trim removed 4 bases at V and 4 bases at J, leaving 4 bases unmatched. CDR3 length: 14 amino acids. Germline lookup yields CDR1 SGHTA and CDR2 FQGNSA. The CDR3 bases are TGTGCCAGCAGCTCGACAGGGTGGAATCAGCCCCAGCATTTT. It translates to CASSSTGWNQPQHF.

This rearrangement joins TRBV7-2 to TRBJ1-2; D possibly corresponds to TRBD1 (5 bases). Germline V lookup: CDR1 SGHTA, CDR2 FQGNSA. Between the trimmed V and J ends, which lost 7 bases and 4 bases, there was a span of 13 bases. The CDR3 sequence is 13 residues long. CDR3 amino acids: CASTAWDFYGYTF. CDR3 nucleotides: TGTGCCAGCACCGCCTGGGACTTCTATGGCTACACCTTC.

V usage is TRBV5-1 and J usage is TRBJ2-7; 9 bases fit TRBD1. V shed 4 bases, J shed 2 bases, and the junction held 4 bases outside the gene matches. Germline V gene data show CDR1 as SGHRS and CDR2 as YFSETQ. CDR3 length: 14 residues. CDR3 loop: CASSTGTGTYEQYF. CDR3 nucleotides: TGCGCCAGCAGCACCGGGACAGGGACCTACGAGCAGTACTTC.

V gene TRBV7-9 combines with J gene TRBJ2-7, with 12 bases matching TRBD2. V trimming: 6 bases; J trimming: 6 bases; junction bases outside the gene matches: 6. CDR1 is SEHNR and CDR2 is FQNEAQ in the germline V gene (reference sequence). There are 14 residues in the CDR3. DNA of the CDR3: TGTGCCAGCAGTTCTAGCGGGGGGGATTTCGAGCAGTACTTC. This encodes CASSSSGGDFEQYF.

The chain recombines TRBV28 with TRBJ2-3; 10 nucleotides match TRBD2. Germline CDR1 is MDHEN and CDR2 is SYDVKM. V gave up 4 bases and J gave up 4 bases; unmatched junction bases: 11. The CDR3 runs to 17 residues. The CDR3: CASSYTSGKEEADTQYF. Written as DNA, the CDR3 is TGTGCCAGCAGTTACACTAGCGGGAAGGAAGAGGCAGATACGCAGTATTTT.

A few counts support this clone. The chain recombines TRBV5-1 with TRBJ1-4; D call uncertain. The CDR3 spans 15 residues. Germline lookup yields CDR1 SGHRS and CDR2 YFSETQ. Between the trimmed V and J ends, which lost 2 bases and 3 bases, there was a span of 11 bases. The CDR3 region is CASSFNEVANEKLFF. CDR3 in DNA: TGCGCCAGCAGCTTCAACGAGGTAGCTAATGAAAAACTGTTTTTT.

This chain joins TRBV4-2 and TRBJ1-4; 10 bases agree with TRBD1. The CDR3 length is 16 residues. J was trimmed by 8 bases and V by 0 bases; bases with no gene match: 6. Germline lookup yields CDR1 LGHNA and CDR2 YNFKEQ. CDR3 coding DNA: TGTGCCAGCAGCCAAGAGAGGGGGACAGGGGCGGAAAAACTGTTTTTT. Translation gives CASSQERGTGAEKLFF.

The chain couples TRBV15 to TRBJ1-3, with 7 nucleotides matching TRBD1. The J segment lost 4 bases and the V segment lost 3 bases, leaving 9 bases of the junction unmatched. Germline CDR1 and CDR2: LNHNV and YYDKDF (reference sequence). CDR3 size: 16 residues. CDR3 loop: CATSRARGFRGNTIYF. CDR3 in DNA: TGTGCCACCAGCAGGGCCAGGGGGTTCAGAGGAAACACCATATATTTT.

The chain joins TRBV4-1 to TRBJ1-4; D gene ambiguous. Trimming pared 0 bases from V and 0 bases from J, leaving 14 bases between. The length of the CDR3 is 18 residues. Germline values: CDR1 MGHRA, CDR2 YSYEKL. The CDR3 protein is CASSQEGGRRTTNEKLFF. In DNA, the CDR3 is TGCGCCAGCAGCCAAGAGGGAGGAAGACGAACAACTAATGAAAAACTGTTTTTT.

This clone was seen just once. This rearrangement joins TRBV6-4 to TRBJ2-6; unclear D gene. Germline-derived CDR1 and CDR2 are MRHNA and SNTAGT. The CDR3 is 14 residues long. V lost 4 bases and J 3 bases, leaving 7 bases between the germline ends. The CDR3 is CASSGAGGANVLTF. CDR3 coding DNA: TGTGCCAGCAGTGGGGCAGGTGGGGCCAACGTCCTGACTTTC.

The chain carries TRBV5-1 and TRBJ1-2, with a possible D match to TRBD1 (6 bases). From germline, CDR1 is SGHRS and CDR2 YFSETQ. The CDR3 totals 14 residues. Trimming took off 4 bases at V and 4 bases at J, with 14 bases between the two ends. CDR3 amino acids: CASSLTRTVYGYTF. The CDR3 bases are TGCGCCAGCAGCCTGACAAGGACAGTCTATGGCTACACCTTC.

The J gene is TRBJ2-7, the V gene TRBV5-1; 7 nucleotides agree with TRBD1. V was pared by 4 bases and J by 3 bases, with 10 bases of the junction left unmatched. Germline V gene data show CDR1 as SGHRS and CDR2 as YFSETQ. CDR3 length equals 15 residues. The CDR3: CASSRDRSSFYEQYF. For the CDR3, the DNA is TGCGCCAGCAGCCGGGACAGATCATCTTTCTACGAGCAGTACTTC.